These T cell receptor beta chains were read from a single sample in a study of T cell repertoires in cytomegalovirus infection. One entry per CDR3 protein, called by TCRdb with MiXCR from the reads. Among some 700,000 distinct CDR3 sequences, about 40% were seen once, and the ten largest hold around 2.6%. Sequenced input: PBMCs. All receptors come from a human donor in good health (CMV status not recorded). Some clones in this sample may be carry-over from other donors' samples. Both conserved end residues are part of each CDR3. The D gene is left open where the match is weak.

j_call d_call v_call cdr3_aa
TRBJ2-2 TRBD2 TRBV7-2 CASSLISGSRYTGELFF
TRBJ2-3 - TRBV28 CASLGRTDTQYF
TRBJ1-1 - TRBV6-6 CASSYGFNTEAFF
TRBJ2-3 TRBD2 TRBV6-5 CASSYSPSGGARDTQYF
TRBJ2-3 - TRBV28 CASSLPLTQSTDTQYF
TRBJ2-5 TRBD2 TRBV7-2 CASSFRLAGAYQETQYF
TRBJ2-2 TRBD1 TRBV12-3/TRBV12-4 CASSLRGQGRTGELFF
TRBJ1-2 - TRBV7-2 CASSLDRNNYGYTF
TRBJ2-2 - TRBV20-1 CSAREWTQAGELFF
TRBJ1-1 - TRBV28 CASLQGGKLNTEAFF
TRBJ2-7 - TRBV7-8 CASSLSVGAYEQYF
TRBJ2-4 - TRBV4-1 CASSRTWGDTLDIQYF
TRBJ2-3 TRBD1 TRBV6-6 CASSYGTGGPDTQYF
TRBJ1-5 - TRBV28 CASRPRDEVRPGPQHF
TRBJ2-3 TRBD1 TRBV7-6 CASSVRQGISTDTQYF
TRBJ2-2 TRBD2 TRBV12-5 CASGLFLAGVSGELFF
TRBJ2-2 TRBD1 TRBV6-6 CASRTGITGELFF
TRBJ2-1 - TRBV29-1 CSVQRALYNEQFF
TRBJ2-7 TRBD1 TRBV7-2 CASSFRDRGPIAYEQYF
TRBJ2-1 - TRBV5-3 CASSGRNNEQFF
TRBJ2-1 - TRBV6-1 CASSPRRSGEQFF
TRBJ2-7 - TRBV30 CAWSVRQGREQYF
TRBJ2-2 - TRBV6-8 CARSFRSANTGELFF
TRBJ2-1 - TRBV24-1 CAISDFGRDNEQFF
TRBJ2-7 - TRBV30 CAWRTAVYEQYF
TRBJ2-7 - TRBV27 CASSLFNGNYEQYF
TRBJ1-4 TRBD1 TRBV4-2 CASSQENGRGREKLFF
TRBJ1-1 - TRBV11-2 CASSFPKGWRLYTEAFF
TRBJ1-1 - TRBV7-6 CASSPQNPSLVLNTEAFF
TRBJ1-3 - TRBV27 CASSLSGSTFSGNTIYF
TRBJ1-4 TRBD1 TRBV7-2 CSSSLGDRVEKLFF
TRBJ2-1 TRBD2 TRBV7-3 CYSSLGASGIEFF
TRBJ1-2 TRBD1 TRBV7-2 CASSPRTGAISSYGYTF
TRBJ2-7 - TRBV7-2 CASSRGRAIYEQYF
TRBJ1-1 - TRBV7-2 CASSTWTNTEAFF
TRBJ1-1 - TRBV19 CASSIAGGGNTEAFF
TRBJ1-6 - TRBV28 CASQAGLFPQPLHF
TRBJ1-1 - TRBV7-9 CASSLPEMNTEALF
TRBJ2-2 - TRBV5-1 CASSLKGGTGELFF
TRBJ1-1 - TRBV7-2 CASSHPSGGALTEAFF
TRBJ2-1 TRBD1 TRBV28 CASWDRLSNEQFF
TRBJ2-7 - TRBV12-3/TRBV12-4 CASSFGQGFEQYF
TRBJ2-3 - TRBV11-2 CASSLDWTEDTQYF
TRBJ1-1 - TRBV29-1 CSVDPHTGSSASEAFF
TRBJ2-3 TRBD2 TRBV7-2 CASSFLGSGRNVADTQYF
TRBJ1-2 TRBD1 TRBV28 CASIPSGTGNYGYTF
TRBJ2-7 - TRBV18 CASSPDLYEQYF